The rows below give T cell receptor beta chains drawn from one sample of a study of blood T cells in healthy people across ages. One entry per CDR3 protein results from TCRdb running MiXCR on the 5' RACE reads. This table holds about 1,600,000 distinct CDR3 sequences, approximately 42% found once. The sequencing input was blood. These receptors were taken from a woman aged 18-29 years in good health. CDR3s include the opening cysteine and the closing phenylalanine or tryptophan. The order of the fields is CDR3 length, J gene, V gene, clone size, D gene, CDR3 protein, CDR3 DNA. A D gene is named only where the DNA matches it firmly. Clone size appears in some rows only: once, few, many, or a class for an expanded clone.

15 TRBJ2-7 TRBV10-3 . . CAITVSMDGSYEQYF TGTGCCATCACTGTCTCTATGGACGGGTCCTACGAGCAGTACTTC
17 TRBJ2-1 TRBV7-8 few . CASSLAERGWSYNEQFF TGTGCCAGCAGCTTAGCGGAGAGGGGTTGGTCCTACAATGAGCAGTTCTTC
15 TRBJ2-5 TRBV2 few . CASSPSVPLQETQYF TGTGCCAGCAGTCCCTCCGTCCCACTACAAGAGACCCAGTACTTC
14 TRBJ2-5 TRBV18 . . CASSPLGVQQAQYF TGTGCCAGCTCACCACTCGGAGTACAGCAGGCCCAGTACTTC
12 TRBJ1-1 TRBV10-3 few TRBD1 CAIRDRDAEAFF TGTGCCATCAGGGACAGGGACGCTGAAGCTTTCTTT
14 TRBJ1-1 TRBV30 . . CAWRGFRVNTEAFF TGTGCCTGGAGGGGGTTTAGGGTGAACACTGAAGCTTTCTTT
16 TRBJ2-3 TRBV10-3 . . CAISVYRVGGTDTQYF TGTGCCATCAGTGTATACAGGGTTGGGGGCACAGATACGCAGTATTTT
13 TRBJ1-2 TRBV6-1 . . CASSEVTDRGYTF TGTGCCAGCAGCGAAGTCACAGACCGAGGCTACACCTTC
20 TRBJ2-1 TRBV3-1 . . CASSQFVVGDSASSYNEQFF TGTGCCAGCAGCCAATTCGTCGTCGGGGACTCTGCGAGCTCCTACAATGAGCAGTTCTTC
15 TRBJ1-2 TRBV21-1 . . CASSKVRGPCYGYTF TGTGCCAGCAGCAAAGTTAGGGGGCCTTGCTATGGCTACACCTTC
12 TRBJ1-5 TRBV20-1 . . CSAKSALQPQHF TGCAGTGCGAAGAGTGCGCTTCAGCCCCAGCATTTT
20 TRBJ2-5 TRBV27 few TRBD2 CASSLSGKGLAGALQETQYF TGTGCCAGCAGTTTATCAGGGAAGGGTCTAGCGGGAGCCCTACAAGAGACCCAGTACTTC
15 TRBJ2-7 TRBV20-1 . TRBD2 CSATLRRAGSYEQYF TGCAGTGCTACCCTGCGACGAGCGGGGTCCTACGAGCAGTACTTC
15 TRBJ1-2 TRBV28 . TRBD1 CASSFSGGSGYGYTF TGTGCCAGCAGTTTCTCAGGGGGCTCGGGCTATGGCTACACCTTC
17 TRBJ2-7 TRBV7-6 . TRBD2 CASSPGLAGGRDYEQYF TGTGCCAGCAGCCCTGGACTAGCGGGGGGCCGGGACTACGAGCAGTACTTC
14 TRBJ2-5 TRBV20-1 . . CSAVPTLKGETQYF TGCAGTGCTGTTCCGACTCTAAAAGGGGAGACCCAGTACTTC
14 TRBJ2-5 TRBV25-1 . TRBD2 CASRETSGGAKQYF TGTGCCAGCCGTGAGACTAGCGGGGGGGCCAAGCAGTACTTC
16 TRBJ2-3 TRBV6-1 . . CASSERGEAATDTQYF TGTGCCAGCAGTGAACGGGGCGAAGCCGCCACAGATACGCAGTATTTT
16 TRBJ2-3 TRBV7-2 . . CASSLEPGTSTDTQYF TGTGCCAGCAGCTTAGAGCCCGGGACTAGCACAGATACGCAGTATTTT
14 TRBJ1-2 TRBV6-5 . TRBD1 CASSEWDRDGGYTF TGTGCCAGCAGCGAGTGGGACAGGGATGGAGGCTACACCTTC
12 TRBJ1-2 TRBV20-1 few . CSASRETYGYTF TGCAGTGCCAGCCGGGAAACCTATGGCTACACCTTC
15 TRBJ2-7 TRBV10-3 few . CAISETQGGFHEQYF TGTGCCATCAGTGAGACGCAGGGGGGGTTCCACGAGCAGTACTTC
15 TRBJ2-3 TRBV7-7 . . CASSQTGSSTDTQYF TGTGCCAGCAGCCAGACAGGATCTAGCACAGATACGCAGTATTTT
14 TRBJ2-1 TRBV28 . TRBD2 CASGGTSSYNEQFF TGTGCCAGTGGGGGGACTAGCAGTTACAATGAGCAGTTCTTC
12 TRBJ2-7 TRBV12-3/TRBV12-4 . . CASSLPRDAQYF TGTGCCAGCAGTTTACCCAGAGATGCCCAGTACTTC
13 TRBJ2-7 TRBV10-3 . . CAITNVSYNEQYF TGTGCCATCACTAATGTATCCTACAATGAGCAGTACTTC
13 TRBJ2-7 TRBV4-1 many . CASSQHLGGEQYF TGCGCCAGCAGCCAACATCTGGGGGGCGAGCAGTACTTC
16 TRBJ1-6 TRBV7-9 many . CASSPGWGSYNSPLHF TGTGCCAGCAGCCCCGGATGGGGGTCCTATAATTCACCCCTCCACTTT
15 TRBJ1-2 TRBV7-6 . . CASSSTIGGADGYTF TGTGCCAGCAGCTCCACTATCGGGGGCGCCGATGGCTACACCTTC
15 TRBJ2-2 TRBV11-2 few . CASSPNQRRAGELFF TGTGCCAGCAGCCCAAATCAGCGCCGGGCCGGGGAGCTGTTTTTT
16 TRBJ2-5 TRBV12-3/TRBV12-4 . TRBD1 CASSPRAAGGKETQYF TGTGCCAGCAGCCCCCGAGCGGCAGGGGGTAAAGAGACCCAGTACTTC
16 TRBJ2-1 TRBV29-1 few TRBD2 CSVEERHIGGSTPQFF TGCAGCGTTGAAGAGAGACATATTGGCGGGAGTACACCCCAGTTCTTC
16 TRBJ2-3 TRBV5-4 . . CASSSRAESSTDTQYF TGTGCCAGCAGCTCCCGAGCGGAATCTAGCACAGATACGCAGTATTTT
15 TRBJ1-2 TRBV5-1 . . CASSYRLENNYGYTF TGCGCCAGCAGCTACAGACTGGAAAATAACTATGGCTACACCTTC
13 TRBJ2-5 TRBV10-1 few . CASSERAQETQYF TGCGCCAGCAGTGAACGAGCCCAAGAGACCCAGTACTTC
15 TRBJ2-7 TRBV5-5 few TRBD1 CASSGQGVSYNEQYF TGTGCCAGCAGCGGACAGGGGGTTAGCTACAATGAGCAGTACTTC
15 TRBJ2-3 TRBV2 few TRBD1 CASSGGQGATDTQYF TGTGCCAGCAGTGGGGGACAGGGGGCAACAGATACGCAGTATTTT
15 TRBJ2-2 TRBV28 . . CASSLRAGQGGELFF TGTGCCAGCAGTTTAAGAGCGGGACAAGGCGGGGAGCTGTTTTTT
14 TRBJ1-6 TRBV12-3/TRBV12-4 once TRBD1 CASSLGQFGTPLHF TGTGCCAGCAGCCTGGGACAGTTCGGGACACCCCTCCACTTT
15 TRBJ2-5 TRBV12-3/TRBV12-4 . . CASSFRQANQETQYF TGTGCCAGCAGTTTTCGACAGGCCAACCAAGAGACCCAGTACTTC
14 TRBJ1-1 TRBV12-3/TRBV12-4 . . CASSFGGGSTEAFF TGTGCCAGCAGTTTCGGGGGTGGGAGCACTGAAGCTTTCTTT
15 TRBJ2-3 TRBV20-1 . . CSARPVAGITDTQYF TGCAGTGCTAGGCCCGTGGCGGGAATCACAGATACGCAGTATTTT